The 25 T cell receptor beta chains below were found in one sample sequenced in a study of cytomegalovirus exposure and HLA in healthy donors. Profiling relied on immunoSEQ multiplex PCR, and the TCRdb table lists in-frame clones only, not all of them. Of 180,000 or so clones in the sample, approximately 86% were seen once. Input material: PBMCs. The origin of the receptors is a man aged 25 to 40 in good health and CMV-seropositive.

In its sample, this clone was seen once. CDR3 amino acids: CASSQDLSGGVVAKNIQYF. CDR3 coding DNA: TGCGCCAGCAGCCAAGATCTCAGCGGGGGGGTGGTGGCCAAAAACATTCAGTACTTC. This rearrangement joins TRBV4-1 to TRBJ2-4, with TRBD2 matching over 10 bases. The germline V gene has CDR1 MGHRA and CDR2 YSYEKL. The CDR3 runs 19 residues. Trimming took 0 bases from V and 1 from J; bases not matched to a gene: 9.

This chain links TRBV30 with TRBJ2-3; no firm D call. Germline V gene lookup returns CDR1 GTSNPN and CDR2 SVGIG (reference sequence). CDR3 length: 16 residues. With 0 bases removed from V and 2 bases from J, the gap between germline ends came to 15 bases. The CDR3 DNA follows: TGTGCCTGGAGTGTACCTGGGCGTAGTCACACAGATACGCAGTATTTT. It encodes CAWSVPGRSHTDTQYF.

In DNA form, the CDR3 reads TGTGCCAGCAGCATTCCCTTGCGGAGGGAGACCCAGTACTTC. Translation: CASSIPLRRETQYF. The V gene is TRBV5-4, the J gene TRBJ2-5; possibly TRBD2 for D (5 bases). The CDR3 is 14 residues long. The V and J ends lost 4 bases and 5 bases respectively, with 15 bases between them. CDR1 is SGHNT and CDR2 is YYREEE in the germline V gene (reference sequence).

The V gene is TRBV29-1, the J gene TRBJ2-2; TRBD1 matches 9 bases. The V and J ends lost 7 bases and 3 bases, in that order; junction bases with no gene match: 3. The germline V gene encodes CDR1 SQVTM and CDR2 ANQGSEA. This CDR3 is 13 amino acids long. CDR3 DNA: TGCAGCGCCCGACAGGGGGACACCGGGGAGCTGTTTTTT. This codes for CSARQGDTGELFF.

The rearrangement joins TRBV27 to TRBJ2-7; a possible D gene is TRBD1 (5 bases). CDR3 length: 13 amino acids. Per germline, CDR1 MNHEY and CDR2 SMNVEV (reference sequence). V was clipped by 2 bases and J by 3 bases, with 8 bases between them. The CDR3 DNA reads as TGTGCCAGCAGTTTACAGGGCGACTACGAGCAGTACTTC. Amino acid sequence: CASSLQGDYEQYF.

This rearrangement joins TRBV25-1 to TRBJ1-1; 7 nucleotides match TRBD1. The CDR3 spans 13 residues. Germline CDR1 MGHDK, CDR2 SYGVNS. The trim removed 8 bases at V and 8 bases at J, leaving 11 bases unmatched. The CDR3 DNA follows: TGTGCCAGCCAAACCACAGGGGTCAGGGAAGCTTTCTTT. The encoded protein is CASQTTGVREAFF.

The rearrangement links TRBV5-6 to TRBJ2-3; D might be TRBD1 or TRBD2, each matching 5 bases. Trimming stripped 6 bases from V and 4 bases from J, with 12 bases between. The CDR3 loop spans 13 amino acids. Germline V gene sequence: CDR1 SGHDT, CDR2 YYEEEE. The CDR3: CASTRDAADTQYF. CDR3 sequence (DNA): TGTGCCAGCACACGGGACGCGGCAGATACGCAGTATTTT.

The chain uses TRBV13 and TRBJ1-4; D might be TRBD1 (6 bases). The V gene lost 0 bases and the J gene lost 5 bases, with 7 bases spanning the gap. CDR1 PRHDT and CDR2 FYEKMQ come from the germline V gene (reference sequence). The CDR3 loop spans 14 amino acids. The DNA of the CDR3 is TGTGCCAGCAGCTTAGGGACAGGAAATGAAAAACTGTTTTTT. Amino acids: CASSLGTGNEKLFF.

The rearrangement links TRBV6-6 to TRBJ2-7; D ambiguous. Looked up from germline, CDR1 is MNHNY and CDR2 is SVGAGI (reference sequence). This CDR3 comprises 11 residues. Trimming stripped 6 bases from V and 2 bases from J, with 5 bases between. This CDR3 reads CASSLTYEQYF. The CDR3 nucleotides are TGTGCCAGCAGCCTAACCTACGAGCAGTACTTC.

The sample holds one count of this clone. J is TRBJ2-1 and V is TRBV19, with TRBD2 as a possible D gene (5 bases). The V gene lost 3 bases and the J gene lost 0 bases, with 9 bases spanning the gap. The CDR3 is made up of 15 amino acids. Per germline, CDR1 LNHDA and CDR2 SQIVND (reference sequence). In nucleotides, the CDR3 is TGTGCCAGTAGTATTGAGCGGAGCTCCTACAATGAGCAGTTCTTC. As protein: CASSIERSSYNEQFF.

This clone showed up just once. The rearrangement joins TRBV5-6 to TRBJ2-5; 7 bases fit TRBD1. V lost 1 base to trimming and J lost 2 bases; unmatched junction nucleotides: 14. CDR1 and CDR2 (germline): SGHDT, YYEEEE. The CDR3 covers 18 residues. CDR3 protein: CASSLYHQTGWGQETQYF. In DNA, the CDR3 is TGTGCCAGCAGCTTGTATCATCAGACAGGGTGGGGACAAGAGACCCAGTACTTC.

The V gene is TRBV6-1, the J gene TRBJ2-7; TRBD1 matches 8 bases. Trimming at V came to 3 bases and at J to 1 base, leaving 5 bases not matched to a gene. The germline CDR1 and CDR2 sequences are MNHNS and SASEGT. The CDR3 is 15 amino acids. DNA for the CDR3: TGTGCCAGCAGTGATACGGGACAGGTTTCCTACGAGCAGTACTTC. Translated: CASSDTGQVSYEQYF.

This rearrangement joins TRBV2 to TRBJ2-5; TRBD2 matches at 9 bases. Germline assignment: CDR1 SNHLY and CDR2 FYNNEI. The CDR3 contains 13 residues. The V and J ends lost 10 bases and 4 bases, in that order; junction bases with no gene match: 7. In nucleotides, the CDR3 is TGTGCCAACCAGCGGGAGGAAGGAGAGACCCAGTACTTC. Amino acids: CANQREEGETQYF.

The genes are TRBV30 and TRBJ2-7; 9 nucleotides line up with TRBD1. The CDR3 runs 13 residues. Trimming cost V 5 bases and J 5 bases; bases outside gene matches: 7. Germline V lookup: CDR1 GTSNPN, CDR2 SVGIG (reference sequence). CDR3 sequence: CAWGGDRAHEQYF. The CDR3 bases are TGTGCCTGGGGGGGGGACAGGGCTCACGAGCAGTACTTC.

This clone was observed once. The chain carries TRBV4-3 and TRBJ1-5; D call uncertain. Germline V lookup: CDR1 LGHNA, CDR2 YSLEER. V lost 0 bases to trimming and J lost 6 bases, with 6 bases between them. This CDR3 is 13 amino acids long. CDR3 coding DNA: TGCGCCAGCAGCCAAGACAGCCGTCAGCCCCAGCATTTT. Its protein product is CASSQDSRQPQHF.

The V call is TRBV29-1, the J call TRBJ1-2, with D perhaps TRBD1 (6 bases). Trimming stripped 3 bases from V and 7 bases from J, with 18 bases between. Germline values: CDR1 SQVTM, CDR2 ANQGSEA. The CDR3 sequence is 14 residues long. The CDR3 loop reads CSVEAGQLWGGYTF. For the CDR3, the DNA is TGCAGCGTTGAGGCCGGACAGCTCTGGGGTGGCTACACCTTC. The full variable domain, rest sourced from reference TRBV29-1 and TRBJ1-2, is SAVISQKPSRDICQRGTSLTIQCQVDSQVTMMFWYRQQPGQSLTLIATANQGSEATYESGFVIDKFPISRPNLTFSTLTVSNMSPEDSSIYLCSVEAGQLWGGYTFGSGTRLTVV.

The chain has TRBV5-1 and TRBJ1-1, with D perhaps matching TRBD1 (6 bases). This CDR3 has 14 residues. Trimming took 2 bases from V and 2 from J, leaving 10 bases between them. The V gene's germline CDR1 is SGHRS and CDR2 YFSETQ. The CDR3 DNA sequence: TGCGCCAGCAGCTTCTGGGGGGCTAACACTGAAGCTTTCTTT. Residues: CASSFWGANTEAFF.

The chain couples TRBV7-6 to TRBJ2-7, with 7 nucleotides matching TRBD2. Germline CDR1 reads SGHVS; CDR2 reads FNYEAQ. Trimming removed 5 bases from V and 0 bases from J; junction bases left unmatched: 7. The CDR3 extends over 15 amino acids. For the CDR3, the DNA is TGTGCCAGCAGCCCGGTAGCGGGCCACTCCTACGAGCAGTACTTC. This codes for CASSPVAGHSYEQYF.

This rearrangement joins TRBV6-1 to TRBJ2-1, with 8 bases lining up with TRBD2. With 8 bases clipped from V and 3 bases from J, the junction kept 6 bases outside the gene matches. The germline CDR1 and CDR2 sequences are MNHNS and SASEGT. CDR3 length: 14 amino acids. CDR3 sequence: CASFPGGFYNEQFF. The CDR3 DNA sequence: TGTGCCAGCTTCCCGGGAGGGTTCTACAATGAGCAGTTCTTC.

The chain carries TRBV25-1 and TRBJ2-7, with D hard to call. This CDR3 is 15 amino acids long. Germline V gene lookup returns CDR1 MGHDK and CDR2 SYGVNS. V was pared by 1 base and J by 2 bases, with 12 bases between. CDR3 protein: CASSESAARAYEQYF. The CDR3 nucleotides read TGTGCCAGCAGTGAATCGGCTGCTCGAGCCTACGAGCAGTACTTC.

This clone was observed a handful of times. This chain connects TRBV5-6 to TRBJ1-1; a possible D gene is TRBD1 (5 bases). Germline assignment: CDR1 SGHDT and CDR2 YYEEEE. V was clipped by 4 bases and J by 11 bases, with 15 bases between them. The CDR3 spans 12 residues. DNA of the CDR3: TGTGCCAGCAGCCCGGCGGCAGGGAAGGCTTTCTTT. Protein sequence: CASSPAAGKAFF.

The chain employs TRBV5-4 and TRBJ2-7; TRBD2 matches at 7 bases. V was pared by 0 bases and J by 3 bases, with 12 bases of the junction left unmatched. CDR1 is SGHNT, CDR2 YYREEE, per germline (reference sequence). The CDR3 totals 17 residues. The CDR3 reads CASSLDLPAGTLYEQYF. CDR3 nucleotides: TGTGCCAGCAGCTTGGATCTACCAGCGGGGACTCTCTACGAGCAGTACTTC.

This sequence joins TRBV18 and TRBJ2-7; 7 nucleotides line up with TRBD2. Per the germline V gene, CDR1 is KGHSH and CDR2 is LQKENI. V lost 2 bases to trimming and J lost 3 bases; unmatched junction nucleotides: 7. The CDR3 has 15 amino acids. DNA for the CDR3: TGTGCCAGCTCACCAGGGGGGGTAGGGAGCTACGAGCAGTACTTC. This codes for CASSPGGVGSYEQYF.

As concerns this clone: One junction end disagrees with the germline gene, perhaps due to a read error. This CDR3 is CAWKGGAKKDTQYF. The CDR3 DNA is TGTGCCTGGAAGGGTGGAGCTAAAAAAGACACCCAGTACTTC. The rearrangement links TRBV30 to TRBJ2-5; D uncertain. This CDR3 has 14 amino acids. Germline CDR1 and CDR2: GTSNPN and SVGIG (reference sequence).

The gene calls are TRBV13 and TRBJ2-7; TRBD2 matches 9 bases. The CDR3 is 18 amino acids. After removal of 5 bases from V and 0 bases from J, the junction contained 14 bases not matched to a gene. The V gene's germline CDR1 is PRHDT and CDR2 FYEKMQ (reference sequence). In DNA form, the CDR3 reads TGTGCCAGCAGCCGCGAGACGAGCGGGAGGCCACCCTCCTACGAGCAGTACTTC. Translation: CASSRETSGRPPSYEQYF.